The 29 T cell receptor beta chains given below trace back to one sample, sequenced in a study of CD8 T cells in ankylosing spondylitis. General study results and limits: Apparently characteristic of ankylosing spondylitis blood was a TCR beta motif (under ten highly homologous variants).

TCRdb analysed the 5' RACE reads with MiXCR anew, one entry per CDR3 protein. The sample yields some 800,000 distinct CDR3 sequences, 10% to 15% seen once. The antigens for these receptors are not known. The sample was blood, either unsorted or a sorted T cell fraction (not recorded which). Receptors were obtained from a male donor with ankylosing spondylitis.

The chain joins TRBV7-6 to TRBJ1-3, with D tentatively TRBD1 (6 bases). CDR3 size: 15 residues. Germline CDR1 reads SGHVS; CDR2 reads FNYEAQ. Between the trimmed V and J ends, which lost 0 bases and 9 bases, there was a span of 15 bases. CDR3 DNA sequence: TGTGCCAGCAGCTTAGCCGGACAGTTCCTAGGCACCATATATTTT. Its protein is CASSLAGQFLGTIYF.

This clonotype was detected a few times. The chain carries TRBV7-2 and TRBJ1-1; D gene uncertain. CDR1 SGHTA and CDR2 FQGNSA come from the germline V gene. The CDR3 runs to 14 residues. Deletions cut 2 bases from V and 5 bases from J, with 12 bases between. The CDR3 DNA is TGTGCCAGCAGCTTATATAGGGCTTTGACTGAAGCTTTCTTT. It translates to CASSLYRALTEAFF.

In this sample, this clonotype turned up once. The chain couples TRBV4-3 to TRBJ1-6; a possible D gene is TRBD1 (5 bases). Germline V CDR1 and CDR2: LGHNA, YSLEER. The CDR3 runs to 15 residues. The ends were cut back, 1 base at V and 7 bases at J, with 11 bases in the middle. The CDR3 spells CASSQGQKDNSPLHF. CDR3 bases: TGCGCCAGCAGCCAAGGACAGAAAGACAATTCACCCCTCCACTTT.

This clonotype was seen at least ten times. The rearrangement links TRBV24-1 to TRBJ1-5, with 7 bases fitting TRBD1. The CDR3 has 13 amino acids. Trimming at V came to 5 bases and at J to 5 bases, leaving 2 bases not matched to a gene. The germline V gene has CDR1 KGHDR and CDR2 SFDVKD. The CDR3 DNA sequence: TGTGCCACCAGTGGACAGGGCTATCAGCCCCAGCATTTT. Translation gives CATSGQGYQPQHF.

The CDR3 spells CASSFPLLVETQYF. The DNA of the CDR3 is TGTGCCAGCAGCTTCCCCCTCCTGGTTGAGACCCAGTACTTC. The chain combines TRBV7-9 with TRBJ2-5; D gene uncertain. The germline CDR1 and CDR2 sequences are SEHNR and FQNEAQ (reference sequence). The CDR3 covers 14 residues. V lost 3 bases and J lost 5, with 13 bases in between. The whole variable domain, remainder taken from reference TRBV7-9 and TRBJ2-5, is DTGVSQNPRHKITKRGQNVTFRCDPISEHNRLYWYRQTLGQGPEFLTYFQNEAQLEKSRLLSDRFSAERPKGSFSTLEIQRTEQGDSAMYLCASSFPLLVETQYFGPGTRLLVL.

The rearrangement joins TRBV25-1 to TRBJ1-4; D gene uncertain. Germline assignment: CDR1 MGHDK and CDR2 SYGVNS. This CDR3 contains 15 residues. Trimming left V 2 bases short and J 6 bases short, with 13 bases between. This CDR3 reads CASSERNDPDEKLFF. In nucleotides, the CDR3 is TGTGCCAGCAGTGAAAGGAATGACCCGGATGAAAAACTGTTTTTT.

V usage is TRBV5-1 and J usage is TRBJ2-7, with D perhaps being TRBD1 or TRBD2 (6 bases each). CDR3 size: 14 residues. Trimming left V 4 bases short and J 7 bases short, with 18 bases between. CDR1 and CDR2 (germline): SGHRS, YFSETQ. The CDR3 sequence is CASSQLSGAFEQYF. The CDR3 DNA sequence: TGCGCCAGCAGCCAACTTTCGGGGGCATTTGAGCAGTACTTC.

This clonotype was seen only a few times. This sequence joins TRBV5-6 and TRBJ2-2; 9 nucleotides agree with TRBD1. CDR1 is SGHDT, CDR2 YYEEEE, per germline. The trim removed 4 bases at V and 8 bases at J, leaving 12 bases unmatched. The CDR3 runs 16 residues. The CDR3 is CASSPLDRGNLGELFF. CDR3 nucleotide sequence: TGTGCCAGCAGCCCTCTGGACAGGGGCAACCTTGGGGAGCTGTTTTTT.

This clonotype turned up a few times. The chain uses TRBV20-1 and TRBJ2-5; D might be TRBD2 (6 bases). CDR1 and CDR2 from the germline V gene are DFQATT and SNEGSKA (reference sequence). V was pared by 6 bases and J by 0 bases, with 20 bases between. CDR3 size: 16 residues. In nucleotides, the CDR3 is TGCAGTGCCCTTCCTGCCACTAGCCTGTACCAAGAGACCCAGTACTTC. Translated: CSALPATSLYQETQYF.

This clonotype appeared a few times. V and J are TRBV24-1 and TRBJ1-1; no reliable D call. The CDR3 is 12 residues long. V was shortened by 3 bases and J by 3 bases, with 4 bases between the two germline ends. Germline CDR1 KGHDR, CDR2 SFDVKD. The DNA of the CDR3 is TGTGCCACCAGTGATGGATACACTGAAGCTTTCTTT. Residues: CATSDGYTEAFF.

This clonotype has just a few counts. The V call is TRBV7-2, the J call TRBJ1-6; TRBD1 matches at 9 bases. CDR3 length: 16 residues. Per the germline V gene, CDR1 is SGHTA and CDR2 is FQGNSA. V trimming: 6 bases; J trimming: 6 bases; junction bases outside the gene matches: 9. CDR3 loop: CASSVQGAPANSPLHF. The DNA for the CDR3 is TGTGCCAGCAGTGTACAGGGGGCGCCCGCTAATTCACCCCTCCACTTT.

There are many counts of this clonotype. In DNA form, the CDR3 reads TGCAGTGCTTACTCCGGGACAGCAAATGAAAAACTGTTTTTT. Translated, it gives CSAYSGTANEKLFF. The genes are TRBV20-1 and TRBJ1-4, with TRBD1 matching over 7 bases. Germline assignment: CDR1 DFQATT and CDR2 SNEGSKA (reference sequence). The CDR3 has 14 amino acids. With V trimmed by 5 bases and J by 5 bases, 8 bases remained unmatched.

The chain carries TRBV28 and TRBJ1-1; 11 positions agree with TRBD1. Trimming took 6 bases from V and 0 from J; bases not matched to a gene: 3. The CDR3 consists of 15 residues. In germline, CDR1 is MDHEN, CDR2 SYDVKM. This CDR3 is CASRGQGEVNTEAFF. DNA for the CDR3: TGTGCCAGCAGGGGACAGGGGGAGGTGAACACTGAAGCTTTCTTT.

The chain joins TRBV3-1 to TRBJ2-2, with 7 bases matching TRBD1. CDR3 length: 16 amino acids. The germline CDR1 and CDR2 sequences are LGHDT and YNNKEL (reference sequence). Trimming removed 4 bases from V and 5 bases from J; junction bases left unmatched: 10. The CDR3 sequence: CASSPRQGTGTGELFF. The CDR3 DNA follows: TGTGCCAGCAGCCCCCGACAGGGAACCGGTACCGGGGAGCTGTTTTTT. Together with reference TRBV3-1 and TRBJ2-2, the CDR3 gives the full variable domain: DTAVSQTPKYLVTQMGNDKSIKCEQNLGHDTMYWYKQDSKKFLKIMFSYNNKELIINETVPNRFSPKSPDKAHLNLHINSLELGDSAVYFCASSPRQGTGTGELFFGEGSRLTVL.

The J gene is TRBJ1-5, the V gene TRBV2; 7 bases agree with TRBD1. CDR1 and CDR2 from the germline V gene are SNHLY and FYNNEI. The CDR3 length is 15 residues. V dropped 4 bases and J dropped 4; count of bases not matched to a gene: 7. The CDR3 DNA reads TGTGCCAGCAGTGTGGGAGGGGGCGCGAATCAGCCCCAGCATTTT. It yields the protein CASSVGGGANQPQHF.

In this sample, this clonotype turned up many times. CDR3 sequence (DNA): TGCAGTGCTAGGGGCCAAAAAAACATTCAGTACTTC. Translation gives CSARGQKNIQYF. This chain joins TRBV20-1 and TRBJ2-4; D gene ambiguous. This CDR3 is built from 12 residues. In germline, CDR1 is DFQATT, CDR2 SNEGSKA (reference sequence). The V end lost 3 bases, the J end lost 4 bases, and 7 bases lay between the germline ends.

In this sample, this clonotype turned up many times. The chain is built from TRBV25-1 and TRBJ2-1; 8 bases map to TRBD1. Germline V gene lookup returns CDR1 MGHDK and CDR2 SYGVNS. The CDR3 extends over 16 amino acids. Trimming at V came to 3 bases and at J to 2 bases, leaving 6 bases not matched to a gene. The chain's CDR3 is CASSDRTGWAYNEQFF. The CDR3, as DNA: TGTGCCAGCAGTGACCGGACAGGGTGGGCCTACAATGAGCAGTTCTTC. The full variable domain, completed using reference TRBV25-1 and TRBJ2-1, is EADIYQTPRYLVIGTGKKITLECSQTMGHDKMYWYQQDPGMELHLIHYSYGVNSTEKGDLSSESTVSRIRTEHFPLTLESARPSHTSQYLCASSDRTGWAYNEQFFGPGTRLTVL.

This clonotype was counted at least ten times. This chain joins TRBV5-1 and TRBJ1-6, with no clear D. This CDR3 contains 13 residues. From germline, CDR1 is SGHRS and CDR2 YFSETQ. V was cut by 6 bases and J by 0 bases, with 4 bases left in between. CDR3: CASMLSYNSPLHF. In nucleotides, the CDR3 is TGCGCCAGCATGCTCTCCTATAATTCACCCCTCCACTTT.

This rearrangement joins TRBV27 to TRBJ1-2; 8 positions agree with TRBD1. The junction had 15 bases not matched to a gene; V was cut back by 6 bases and J by 6 bases. CDR1 and CDR2 (germline): MNHEY, SMNVEV (reference sequence). The CDR3 length is 16 residues. The CDR3 nucleotides read TGTGCCAGCAGCCCCGGGGGCAGGGGGCCCGGTGATGGCTACACCTTC. Protein product: CASSPGGRGPGDGYTF.

This clonotype was seen a handful of times. The chain combines TRBV12-3 or TRBV12-4 with TRBJ1-6; D not certain. Trimming cost V 6 bases and J 2 bases, with 2 bases left between them. This CDR3 has 12 residues. The CDR3 reads CASRAYNSPLHF. As DNA, the CDR3 is TGTGCCAGCAGGGCCTATAATTCACCCCTCCACTTT.

This clonotype has a handful of counts. The chain has TRBV20-1 and TRBJ2-5; possibly TRBD1 for D (7 bases). CDR3 length: 15 residues. V dropped 2 bases and J dropped 0 bases, with 13 bases sitting between them. The germline CDR1 and CDR2 sequences are DFQATT and SNEGSKA (reference sequence). The CDR3: CSARSARGDQETQYF. CDR3 DNA sequence: TGCAGTGCTAGATCGGCCAGGGGGGACCAAGAGACCCAGTACTTC.

The chain uses TRBV28 and TRBJ2-1; D possibly corresponds to TRBD2 (5 bases). This CDR3 has 15 residues. Germline V lookup: CDR1 MDHEN, CDR2 SYDVKM. Trimming took off 2 bases at V and 8 bases at J, with 16 bases between the two ends. CDR3 sequence: CASSLPGRGRDEQFF. CDR3 coding DNA: TGTGCCAGCAGTTTACCGGGAAGAGGGCGGGATGAGCAGTTCTTC.

This clonotype was detected many times. This sequence joins TRBV29-1 and TRBJ2-7, with D hard to call. The germline V gene has CDR1 SQVTM and CDR2 ANQGSEA. V was clipped by 4 bases and J by 4 bases, with 14 bases between them. The CDR3 runs 13 residues. The CDR3 spells CSVGSQIEYEQYF. The CDR3 nucleotides are TGCAGCGTTGGTTCACAGATTGAGTACGAGCAGTACTTC.

This clonotype was recorded a few times. The chain combines TRBV5-4 with TRBJ1-2, with TRBD1 matching 7 bases. The CDR3 has 14 residues. V lost 2 bases to trimming and J lost 5 bases; unmatched junction nucleotides: 6. Germline CDR1 SGHNT, CDR2 YYREEE (reference sequence). The CDR3 nucleotides read TGTGCCAGCAGCTTAAGGACAGGAGCTTATGGCTACACCTTC. Encoded protein: CASSLRTGAYGYTF.

The V call is TRBV5-5, the J call TRBJ2-5; TRBD1 is a possible D gene (6 bases). V dropped 0 bases and J dropped 5 bases, with 17 bases sitting between them. The CDR3 is made up of 16 amino acids. CDR1 is SGHKS, CDR2 YYEKEE, per germline (reference sequence). The CDR3 DNA follows: TGTGCCAGCAGCTTGGCCTCGCTTTGGACAGCGGAGACCCAGTACTTC. This encodes CASSLASLWTAETQYF.

V is TRBV5-1 and J is TRBJ2-7, with TRBD1 matching 7 bases. The CDR3 runs 19 residues. Germline V gene sequence: CDR1 SGHRS, CDR2 YFSETQ. The J segment lost 0 bases and the V segment lost 6 bases, leaving 21 bases of the junction unmatched. CDR3: CASTRRPLGPTGSSYEQYF. The CDR3 coding sequence is TGCGCCAGCACACGACGCCCACTAGGACCGACAGGGAGCTCCTACGAGCAGTACTTC. Full variable domain (remainder filled in from reference TRBV5-1 and TRBJ2-7): KAGVTQTPRYLIKTRGQQVTLSCSPISGHRSVSWYQQTPGQGLQFLFEYFSETQRNKGNFPGRFSGRQFSNSRSEMNVSTLELGDSALYLCASTRRPLGPTGSSYEQYFGPGTRLTVT.

This clonotype was counted a few times. The gene calls are TRBV2 and TRBJ2-1; 9 nucleotides agree with TRBD2. This CDR3 comprises 15 residues. Germline V lookup: CDR1 SNHLY, CDR2 FYNNEI. J was trimmed by 9 bases and V by 5 bases; bases with no gene match: 11. The CDR3 reads CASSKGLAPSGEQFF. The CDR3 nucleotides are TGTGCCAGCAGTAAGGGACTAGCCCCGAGCGGTGAGCAGTTCTTC.

CDR3 bases: TGCAGTGCTAGAGATCCGGCGGCGAACACTGAAGCTTTCTTT. This sequence encodes CSARDPAANTEAFF. The J gene is TRBJ1-1, the V gene TRBV20-1; D uncertain. V was pared by 0 bases and J by 1 base, with 9 bases between. The length of the CDR3 is 14 residues. In germline, CDR1 is DFQATT, CDR2 SNEGSKA (reference sequence).

This clonotype was seen ten or more times. The V and J genes are TRBV12-3 or TRBV12-4 and TRBJ2-2; 8 nucleotides line up with TRBD1. This CDR3 comprises 14 residues. J was trimmed by 6 bases and V by 6 bases; bases with no gene match: 6. CDR3 amino acids: CASSQDRDPGELFF. For the CDR3, the DNA is TGTGCCAGCAGCCAGGACAGGGACCCCGGGGAGCTGTTTTTT.